A selection of T cell receptor beta chains follows, all from one sample in a study of Ad26.COV2.S vaccination and SARS-CoV-2 variants. Method: immunoSEQ multiplex PCR; TCRdb's copy keeps in-frame clones and lacks some. The sample yields 350,000 to 500,000 clones, about 93% seen once. The source material was peripheral blood, sampled in a trial of Ad26.COV2.S vaccine versus placebo. The origin of the receptors is a person between 18 and 65 years old who received the Ad26.COV2.S COVID-19 vaccine or a placebo. CDR3s include the opening cysteine and the closing phenylalanine or tryptophan. The D gene is left open where the match is weak. Where a row states a size, it is once, few, many or the class of an expanded clone; other rows omit it.

CASSSPAGNQPQHF TGTGCCAGCAGTTCGCCTGCGGGCAATCAGCCCCAGCATTTT TRBV28 NA TRBJ1-5 NA
CALAGKSGETQYF TGTGCCCTTGCCGGGAAGTCTGGGGAGACCCAGTACTTC TRBV30 NA TRBJ2-5 NA
CASSLYITSNNEQFF TGTGCCAGCAGTTTATACATCACTTCAAACAATGAGCAGTTCTTC TRBV28 NA TRBJ2-1 NA
CASSATPGGYGYTF TGTGCCAGCAGCGCTACACCAGGCGGCTATGGCTACACCTTC TRBV5-8 NA TRBJ1-2 NA
CASSPGEPREIQYF TGTGCCAGCAGCCCGGGGGAACCAAGAGAGATTCAGTACTTC TRBV5-5 NA TRBJ2-5 NA
CASSIGAEGSYNEQFF TGTGCCAGTAGTATCGGGGCAGAGGGGTCCTACAATGAGCAGTTCTTC TRBV19 NA TRBJ2-1 NA
CASSVVGDTQYF TGTGCCAGCAGCGTAGTGGGGGATACGCAGTATTTT TRBV9 NA TRBJ2-3 NA
CASTHASGSGEKLFF TGCGCCAGCACTCATGCGAGCGGGTCTGGGGAAAAACTGTTTTTT TRBV5-1 few TRBJ1-4 NA
CASSQHRQDRYTF TGTGCCAGCAGCCAACACAGACAGGACCGCTACACCTTC TRBV11-1 NA TRBJ1-2 NA
CASLGTGLNEQFF TGTGCCAGCCTCGGGACAGGCCTCAATGAGCAGTTCTTC TRBV28 NA TRBJ2-1 TRBD1
CARRGVWALSTDTQYF TGTGCCAGAAGGGGAGTGTGGGCCCTGAGCACAGATACGCAGTATTTT TRBV21-1 NA TRBJ2-3 NA
CASSGSSGANVLTF TGTGCCAGCAGTGGGAGCTCTGGGGCCAACGTCCTGACTTTC TRBV6-6 NA TRBJ2-6 NA
CASHGTASYNSPLHF TGTGCCAGCCACGGGACAGCGAGCTATAATTCACCCCTCCACTTT TRBV19 NA TRBJ1-6 TRBD1
CASSPWSGNNQPQHF TGTGCCAGCTCACCATGGTCAGGGAATAATCAGCCCCAGCATTTT TRBV18 once TRBJ1-5 NA
CASSLEQGLSYEQYF TGCGCCAGCAGCTTGGAGCAGGGGCTCTCCTACGAGCAGTACTTC TRBV5-1 NA TRBJ2-7 NA
CASSLTGDSTDTQYF TGTGCCAGTAGTTTGACAGGTGACAGCACAGATACGCAGTATTTT TRBV19 NA TRBJ2-3 NA
CASSPLFTDTQYF TGTGCCAGCAGTCCATTATTCACAGATACGCAGTATTTT TRBV27 NA TRBJ2-3 NA
CASSSGREKLFF TGTGCCAGCAGCTCAGGGAGGGAAAAACTGTTTTTT TRBV7-9 NA TRBJ1-4 NA
CASRGQGTGEAFF TGTGCCAGTAGGGGGCAGGGGACAGGTGAAGCTTTCTTT TRBV19 NA TRBJ1-1 TRBD1
CASSLVEGRETQYF TGTGCCAGCAGCTTAGTTGAGGGGAGGGAGACCCAGTACTTC TRBV7-9 NA TRBJ2-5 NA
CASSQGRFAQPQHF TGTGCCAGCAGCCAAGGGAGGTTTGCTCAGCCCCAGCATTTT TRBV3-1/TRBV3-2 NA TRBJ1-5 NA
CASSQVPGGIGYNEQFF TGCGCCAGCAGCCAAGTGCCCGGAGGGATCGGCTACAATGAGCAGTTCTTC TRBV4-1 NA TRBJ2-1 NA
CASSQVGSLGNTIYF TGCGCCAGCAGCCAAGTGGGGAGCCTTGGAAACACCATATATTTT TRBV4-3 NA TRBJ1-3 NA
CASSDARTSGRNYEQYF TGTGCCAGCAGTGACGCACGGACTAGCGGGAGGAATTACGAGCAGTACTTC TRBV6-4 NA TRBJ2-7 TRBD2
CASSSGTREQYF TGTGCCAGCAGCTCCGGGACTAGGGAGCAGTACTTC TRBV9 NA TRBJ2-7 TRBD2
CASWLAGWETQYF TGTGCCTCTTGGCTAGCGGGGTGGGAGACCCAGTACTTC TRBV30 NA TRBJ2-5 TRBD2
CASSMVQVGTDTQYF TGTGCCAGTAGTATGGTCCAAGTTGGGACAGATACGCAGTATTTT TRBV19 NA TRBJ2-3 NA
CASSQRPPSTDTQYF TGTGCCAGCAGCCAACGCCCACCTAGCACAGATACGCAGTATTTT TRBV28 NA TRBJ2-3 NA
CASSQTGNQETQYF TGTGCCAGCAGCCAAACAGGGAACCAAGAGACCCAGTACTTC TRBV7-9 NA TRBJ2-5 NA
CASSPAGGPGEQFF TGTGCCAGCAGTCCAGCGGGAGGGCCAGGTGAGCAGTTCTTC TRBV6-2/TRBV6-3 once TRBJ2-1 TRBD2
CASSEDRVGEQYF TGTGCCAGCAGTGAAGACAGGGTGGGGGAGCAGTACTTC TRBV6-1 NA TRBJ2-7 NA
CASSSETREGDTQYF TGTGCCAGCAGTTCGGAGACCAGAGAGGGAGATACGCAGTATTTT TRBV28 NA TRBJ2-3 NA
CASSQPDLPQGFKLGTEAFF TGCGCCAGCAGTCAACCGGATCTACCACAGGGATTCAAGCTGGGCACTGAAGCTTTCTTT TRBV4-1 NA TRBJ1-1 NA
CASSLGSANTGELFF TGTGCCAGCAGCTTAGGATCCGCGAACACCGGGGAGCTGTTTTTT TRBV13 NA TRBJ2-2 NA
CASSGANNSPLHF TGTGCCAGCAGTGGCGCAAATAATTCACCCCTCCACTTT TRBV28 NA TRBJ1-6 NA
CASSLGGGYTF TGTGCCAGCAGTTTGGGGGGTGGCTACACCTTC TRBV12-3/TRBV12-4 NA TRBJ1-2 NA
CASSLARTNTEAFF TGCGCCAGCAGCTTGGCCCGAACGAACACTGAAGCTTTCTTT TRBV5-1 NA TRBJ1-1 NA
CASSQTSGRREQFF TGCGCCAGCAGTCAGACTAGCGGGCGTCGTGAGCAGTTCTTC TRBV4-1 NA TRBJ2-1 TRBD2
CASSEAEGGKNIQYF TGTGCCAGCAGTGAGGCTGAGGGGGGGAAAAACATTCAGTACTTC TRBV2 NA TRBJ2-4 NA
CASRLTGGSYNEQFF TGTGCCAGCAGACTGACAGGGGGCTCCTACAATGAGCAGTTCTTC TRBV3-1/TRBV3-2 NA TRBJ2-1 TRBD1
CASSEYEGLAGNTIYF TGTGCCAGCAGTGAATACGAGGGGCTGGCTGGAAACACCATATATTTT TRBV25-1 NA TRBJ1-3 NA
CASSLRPGQETYEQYF TGTGCCAGCAGCTTAAGACCAGGACAGGAGACCTACGAGCAGTACTTC TRBV7-6 few TRBJ2-7 TRBD1
CASSYGVPNYGYTF TGTGCCAGCAGTTACGGGGTGCCGAACTATGGCTACACCTTC TRBV6-5 NA TRBJ1-2 NA
CASSYELPTRTDTQYF TGTGCCAGCAGTTATGAACTTCCTACCCGCACAGATACGCAGTATTTT TRBV6-5 NA TRBJ2-3 NA
CASSLDGTVNTEAFF TGTGCCAGCAGCTTAGATGGGACAGTGAACACTGAAGCTTTCTTT TRBV11-3 NA TRBJ1-1 TRBD1
CASSSLAGGDEQFF TGTGCCAGCAGCTCACTAGCGGGAGGGGATGAGCAGTTCTTC TRBV11-2 NA TRBJ2-1 TRBD2
CASSILGGAGDTQYF TGTGCCAGTAGTATTCTAGGGGGCGCGGGAGATACGCAGTATTTT TRBV19 NA TRBJ2-3 TRBD1
CASRGGTIEAFF TGCGCCAGCAGAGGAGGAACGATTGAAGCTTTCTTT TRBV5-1 NA TRBJ1-1 NA
CASSLHSEIYNEQFF TGTGCCAGCAGCCTACACAGTGAAATCTACAATGAGCAGTTCTTC TRBV7-6 NA TRBJ2-1 NA
CASSHGTDGGETQYF TGCGCCAGCAGCCATGGGACCGATGGGGGGGAGACCCAGTACTTC TRBV5-1 once TRBJ2-5 NA
CAPPLRGRRNQPQHF TGCGCCCCCCCCCTAAGGGGGCGCCGGAATCAGCCCCAGCATTTT TRBV10-2 NA TRBJ1-5 TRBD1
CASSLRGAADTQYF TGTGCCAGCAGCTTAAGGGGCGCCGCAGATACGCAGTATTTT TRBV7-3 NA TRBJ2-3 NA
CATFRDGTDTQYF TGTGCCACCTTTCGGGATGGCACAGATACGCAGTATTTT TRBV6-5 NA TRBJ2-3 NA
CASSQDHGTGNYGYTF TGTGCCAGCAGCCAAGACCACGGGACAGGGAACTATGGCTACACCTTC TRBV3-1/TRBV3-2 NA TRBJ1-2 TRBD1
CASSYSTGGASYEQYF TGTGCCAGCAGTTACTCGACAGGGGGCGCTTCCTACGAGCAGTACTTC TRBV6-5 NA TRBJ2-7 TRBD1